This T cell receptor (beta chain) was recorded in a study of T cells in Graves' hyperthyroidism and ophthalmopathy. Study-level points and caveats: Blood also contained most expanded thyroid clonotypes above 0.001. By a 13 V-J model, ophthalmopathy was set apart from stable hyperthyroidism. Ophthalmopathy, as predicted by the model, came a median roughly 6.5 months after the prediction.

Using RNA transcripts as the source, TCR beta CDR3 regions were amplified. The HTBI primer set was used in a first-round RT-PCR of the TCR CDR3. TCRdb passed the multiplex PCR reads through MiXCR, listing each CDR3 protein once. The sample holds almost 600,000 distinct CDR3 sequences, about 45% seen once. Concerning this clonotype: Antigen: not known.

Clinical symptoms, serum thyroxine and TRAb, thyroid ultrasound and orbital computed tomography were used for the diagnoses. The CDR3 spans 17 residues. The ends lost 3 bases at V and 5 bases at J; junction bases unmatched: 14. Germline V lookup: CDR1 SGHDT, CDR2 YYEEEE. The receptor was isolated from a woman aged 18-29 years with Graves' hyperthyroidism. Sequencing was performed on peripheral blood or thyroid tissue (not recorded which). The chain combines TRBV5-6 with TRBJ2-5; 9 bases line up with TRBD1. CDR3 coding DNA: TGTGCCAGCAGCTCCCCTGGGGACAGGGATTTGAGGGAGACCCAGTACTTC. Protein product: CASSSPGDRDLRETQYF.